This T cell receptor beta chain comes out of a study of CD8 T cells in ankylosing spondylitis. A single record per CDR3 protein comes from TCRdb applying MiXCR to the 5' RACE reads. The table records roughly 250,000 distinct CDR3 sequences, approximately 10% of them present only once. Per germline, CDR1 PRHDT and CDR2 FYEKMQ (reference sequence). V gave up 3 bases and J gave up 4 bases; unmatched junction bases: 3. The CDR3 contains 14 residues. This clonotype was detected only a few times. Input material: blood, either unsorted or a sorted T cell fraction (not recorded which). This receptor was identified in a male donor with ankylosing spondylitis or in good health (not recorded which). This chain joins TRBV13 and TRBJ1-3; 7 bases are a match to TRBD1. CDR3 in DNA: TGTGCCAGCAGCTTGAGACAGGGAGGAAACACCATATATTTT. Translated: CASSLRQGGNTIYF.